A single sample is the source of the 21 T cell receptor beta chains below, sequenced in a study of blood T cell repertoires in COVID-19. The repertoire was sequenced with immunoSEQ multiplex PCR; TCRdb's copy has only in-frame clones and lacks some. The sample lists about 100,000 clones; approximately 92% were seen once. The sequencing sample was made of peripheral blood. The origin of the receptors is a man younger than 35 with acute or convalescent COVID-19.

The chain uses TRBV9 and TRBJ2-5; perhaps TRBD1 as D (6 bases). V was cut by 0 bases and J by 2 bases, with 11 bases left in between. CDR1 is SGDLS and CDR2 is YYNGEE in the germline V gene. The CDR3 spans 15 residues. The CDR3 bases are TGTGCCAGCAGCGTAGCTAGGGGGATACAAGAGACCCAGTACTTC. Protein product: CASSVARGIQETQYF.

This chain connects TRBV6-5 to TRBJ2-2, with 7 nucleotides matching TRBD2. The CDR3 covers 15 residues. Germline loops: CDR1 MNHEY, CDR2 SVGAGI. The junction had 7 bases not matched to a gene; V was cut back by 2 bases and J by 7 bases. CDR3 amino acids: CASSYDPSGGGELFF. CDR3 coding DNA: TGTGCCAGCAGTTACGACCCCTCGGGGGGCGGGGAGCTGTTTTTT.

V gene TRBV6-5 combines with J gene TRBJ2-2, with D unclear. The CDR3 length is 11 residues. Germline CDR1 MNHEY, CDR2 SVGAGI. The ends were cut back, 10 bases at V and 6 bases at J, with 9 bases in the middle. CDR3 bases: TGTGCCATTCCCCAGTCCGGGGAGCTGTTTTTT. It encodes CAIPQSGELFF.

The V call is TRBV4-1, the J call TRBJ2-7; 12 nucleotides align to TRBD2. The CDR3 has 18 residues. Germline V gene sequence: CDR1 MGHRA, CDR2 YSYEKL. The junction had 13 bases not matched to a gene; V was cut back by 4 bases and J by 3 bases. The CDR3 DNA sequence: TGCGCCAGCAGCCCCCAAAGAGGACTAGCGGGAACCAGCTACGAGCAGTACTTC. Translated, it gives CASSPQRGLAGTSYEQYF.

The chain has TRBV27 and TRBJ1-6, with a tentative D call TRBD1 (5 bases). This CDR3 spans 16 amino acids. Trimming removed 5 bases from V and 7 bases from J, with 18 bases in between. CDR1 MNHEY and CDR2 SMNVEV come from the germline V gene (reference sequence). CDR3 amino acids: CASSTNRAPGNSPLHF. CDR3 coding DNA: TGTGCCAGCAGTACTAACCGGGCCCCAGGGAATTCACCCCTCCACTTT.

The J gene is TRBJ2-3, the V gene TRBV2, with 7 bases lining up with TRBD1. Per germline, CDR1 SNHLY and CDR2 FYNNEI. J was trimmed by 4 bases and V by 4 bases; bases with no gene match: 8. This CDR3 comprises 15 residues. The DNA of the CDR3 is TGTGCCAGCAGTGCCTACAGGGGAGATGCAGATACGCAGTATTTT. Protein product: CASSAYRGDADTQYF. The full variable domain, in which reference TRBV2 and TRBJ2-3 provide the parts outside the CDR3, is EPEVTQTPSHQVTQMGQEVILRCVPISNHLYFYWYRQILGQKVEFLVSFYNNEISEKSEIFDDQFSVERPDGSNFTLKIRSTKLEDSAMYFCASSAYRGDADTQYFGPGTRLTVL.

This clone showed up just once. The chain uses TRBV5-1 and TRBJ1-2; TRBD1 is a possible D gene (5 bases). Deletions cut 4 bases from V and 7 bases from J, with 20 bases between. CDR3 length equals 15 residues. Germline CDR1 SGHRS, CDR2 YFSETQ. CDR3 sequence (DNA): TGCGCCAGCAGCCTAGGGAGGGAGGGGACCCTTGGCTACACCTTC. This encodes CASSLGREGTLGYTF.

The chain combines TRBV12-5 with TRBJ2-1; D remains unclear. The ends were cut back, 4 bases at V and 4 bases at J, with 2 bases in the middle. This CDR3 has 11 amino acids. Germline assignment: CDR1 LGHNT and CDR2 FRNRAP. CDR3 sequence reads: CASGSYNEQFF. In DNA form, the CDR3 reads TGTGCTAGTGGTTCTTACAATGAGCAGTTCTTC. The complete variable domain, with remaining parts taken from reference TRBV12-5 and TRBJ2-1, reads DARVTQTPRHKVTEMGQEVTMRCQPILGHNTVFWYRQTMMQGLELLAYFRNRAPLDDSGMPKDRFSAEMPDATLATLKIQPSEPRDSAVYFCASGSYNEQFFGPGTRLTVL.

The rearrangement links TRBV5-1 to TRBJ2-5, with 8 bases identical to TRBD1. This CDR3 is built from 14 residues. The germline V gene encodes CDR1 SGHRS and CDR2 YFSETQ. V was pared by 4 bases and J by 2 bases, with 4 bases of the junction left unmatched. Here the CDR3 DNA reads TGCGCCAGCAGCCTTCGGGACAGGCAAGAGACCCAGTACTTC. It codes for CASSLRDRQETQYF.

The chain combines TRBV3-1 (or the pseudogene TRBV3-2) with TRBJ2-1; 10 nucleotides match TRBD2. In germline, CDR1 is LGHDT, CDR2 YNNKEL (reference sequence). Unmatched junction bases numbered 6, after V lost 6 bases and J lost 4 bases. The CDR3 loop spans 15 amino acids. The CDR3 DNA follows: TGTGCCAGCAGGAGGGGAGCGGGAGGGTACAATGAGCAGTTCTTC. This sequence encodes CASRRGAGGYNEQFF.

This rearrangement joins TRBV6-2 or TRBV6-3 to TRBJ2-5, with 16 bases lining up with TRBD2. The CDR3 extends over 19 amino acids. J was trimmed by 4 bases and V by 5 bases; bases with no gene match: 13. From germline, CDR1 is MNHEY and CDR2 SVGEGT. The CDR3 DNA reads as TGTGCCAGCAGTGTCCTCCCGCCGGGACTAGCGGGAGGGCGAGAGACCCAGTACTTC. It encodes CASSVLPPGLAGGRETQYF.

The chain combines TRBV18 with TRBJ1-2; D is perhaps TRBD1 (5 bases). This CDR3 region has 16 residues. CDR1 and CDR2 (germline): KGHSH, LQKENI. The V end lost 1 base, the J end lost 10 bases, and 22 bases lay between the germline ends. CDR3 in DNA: TGTGCCAGCTCACCACAGGGGCTCCAGGGCCGTCAAGCCTACACCTTC. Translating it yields CASSPQGLQGRQAYTF.

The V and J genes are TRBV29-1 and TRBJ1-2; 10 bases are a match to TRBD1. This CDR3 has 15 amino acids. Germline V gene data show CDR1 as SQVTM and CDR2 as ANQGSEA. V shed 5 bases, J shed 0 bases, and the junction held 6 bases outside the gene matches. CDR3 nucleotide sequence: TGCAGCGTTCGGGACAGGGGCCTCACTAACTATGGCTACACCTTC. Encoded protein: CSVRDRGLTNYGYTF.

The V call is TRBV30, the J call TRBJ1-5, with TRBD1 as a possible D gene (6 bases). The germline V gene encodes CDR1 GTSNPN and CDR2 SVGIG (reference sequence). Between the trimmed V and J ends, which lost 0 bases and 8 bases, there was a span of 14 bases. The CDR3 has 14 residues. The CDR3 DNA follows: TGTGCCTGGAGTGTTGCGGGGGGCGCGGAGCCCCAGCATTTT. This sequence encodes CAWSVAGGAEPQHF.

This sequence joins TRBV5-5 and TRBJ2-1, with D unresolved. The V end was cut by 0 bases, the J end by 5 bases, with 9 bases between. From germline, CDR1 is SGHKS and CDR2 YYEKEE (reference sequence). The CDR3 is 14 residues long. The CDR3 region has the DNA TGTGCCAGCAGCTTGGAGGCACTAAACAATGAGCAGTTCTTC. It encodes CASSLEALNNEQFF.

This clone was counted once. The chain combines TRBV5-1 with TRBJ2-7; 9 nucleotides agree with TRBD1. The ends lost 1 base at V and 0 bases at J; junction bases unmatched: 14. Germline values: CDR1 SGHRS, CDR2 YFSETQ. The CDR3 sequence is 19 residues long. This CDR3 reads CASSLRGHTTGGSSYEQYF. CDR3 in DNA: TGCGCCAGCAGCTTGCGGGGACACACGACAGGGGGTAGCTCCTACGAGCAGTACTTC.

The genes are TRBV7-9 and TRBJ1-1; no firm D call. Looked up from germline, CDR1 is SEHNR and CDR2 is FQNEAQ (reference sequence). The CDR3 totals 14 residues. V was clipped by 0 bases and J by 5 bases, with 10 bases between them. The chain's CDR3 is CASSLAGRGTEAFF. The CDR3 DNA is TGTGCCAGCAGCTTAGCAGGGCGAGGGACTGAAGCTTTCTTT. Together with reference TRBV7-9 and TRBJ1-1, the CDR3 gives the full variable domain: DTGVSQNPRHKITKRGQNVTFRCDPISEHNRLYWYRQTLGQGPEFLTYFQNEAQLEKSRLLSDRFSAERPKGSFSTLEIQRTEQGDSAMYLCASSLAGRGTEAFFGQGTRLTVV.

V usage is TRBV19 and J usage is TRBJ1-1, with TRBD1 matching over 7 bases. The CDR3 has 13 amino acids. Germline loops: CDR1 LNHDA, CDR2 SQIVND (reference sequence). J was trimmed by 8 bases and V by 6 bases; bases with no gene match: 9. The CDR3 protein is CASSFERGQEAFF. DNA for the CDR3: TGTGCCAGTAGCTTCGAAAGGGGGCAGGAAGCTTTCTTT.

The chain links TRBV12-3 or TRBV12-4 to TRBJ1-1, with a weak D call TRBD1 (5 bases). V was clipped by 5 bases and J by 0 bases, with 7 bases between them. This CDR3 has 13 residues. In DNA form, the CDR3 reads TGTGCCAGCAGTGACAGCTTGAACACTGAAGCTTTCTTT. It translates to CASSDSLNTEAFF.

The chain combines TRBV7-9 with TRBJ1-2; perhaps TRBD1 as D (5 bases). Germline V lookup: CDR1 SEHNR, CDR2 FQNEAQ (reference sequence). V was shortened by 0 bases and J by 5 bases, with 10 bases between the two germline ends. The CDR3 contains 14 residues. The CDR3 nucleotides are TGTGCCAGCAGCTTAGCGGTGGGGGGTTATGGCTACACCTTC. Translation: CASSLAVGGYGYTF.

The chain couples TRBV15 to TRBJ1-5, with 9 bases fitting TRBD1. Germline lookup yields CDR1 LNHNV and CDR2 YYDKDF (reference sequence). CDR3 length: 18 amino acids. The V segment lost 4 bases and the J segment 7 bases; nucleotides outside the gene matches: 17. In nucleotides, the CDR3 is TGTGCCACCAGCAAGGCCCTAGGGTTGGACAGGGGTAACCAGCCCCAGCATTTT. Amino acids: CATSKALGLDRGNQPQHF.